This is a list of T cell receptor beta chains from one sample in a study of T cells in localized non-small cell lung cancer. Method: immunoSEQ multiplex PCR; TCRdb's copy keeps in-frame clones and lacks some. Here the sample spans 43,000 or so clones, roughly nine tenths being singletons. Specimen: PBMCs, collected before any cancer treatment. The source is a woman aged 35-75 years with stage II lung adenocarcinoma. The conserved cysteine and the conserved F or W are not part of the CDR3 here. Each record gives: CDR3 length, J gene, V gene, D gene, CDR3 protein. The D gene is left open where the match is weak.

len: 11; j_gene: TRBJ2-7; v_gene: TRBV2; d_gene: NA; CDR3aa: ASSEWTPGEQY
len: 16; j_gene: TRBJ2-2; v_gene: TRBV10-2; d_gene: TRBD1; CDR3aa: ASSGSRGRLASTGELF
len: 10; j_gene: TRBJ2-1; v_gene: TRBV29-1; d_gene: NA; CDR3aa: SVEKGRSEQF
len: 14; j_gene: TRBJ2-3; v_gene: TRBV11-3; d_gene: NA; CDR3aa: ASSSGRSPATDTQY
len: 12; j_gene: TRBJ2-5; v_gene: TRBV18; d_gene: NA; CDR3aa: ASSPLGQLGAQY
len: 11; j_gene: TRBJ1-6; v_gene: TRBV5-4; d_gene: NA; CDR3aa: ASSFGINSPLH
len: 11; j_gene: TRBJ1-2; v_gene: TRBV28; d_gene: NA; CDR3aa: ASSPQGYYGYT
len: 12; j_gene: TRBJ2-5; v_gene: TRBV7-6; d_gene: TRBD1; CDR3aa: ASSLLGTGETQY
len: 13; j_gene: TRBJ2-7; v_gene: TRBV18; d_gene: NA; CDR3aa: ASSPPGQGDYEQY
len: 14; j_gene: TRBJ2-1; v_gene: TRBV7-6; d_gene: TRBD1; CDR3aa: ASSSLGTATYNEQF
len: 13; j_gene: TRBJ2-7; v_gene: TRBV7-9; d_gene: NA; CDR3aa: ASSLGPQGAYEQY
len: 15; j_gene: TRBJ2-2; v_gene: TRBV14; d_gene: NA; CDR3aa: ASSQDWRGVDTGELF
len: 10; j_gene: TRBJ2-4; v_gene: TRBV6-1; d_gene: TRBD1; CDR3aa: ASNDRGNIQY
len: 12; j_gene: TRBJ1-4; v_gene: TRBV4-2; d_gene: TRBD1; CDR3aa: ASSQTGGNEKLF
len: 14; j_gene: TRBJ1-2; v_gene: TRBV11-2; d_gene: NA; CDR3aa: ASSLDVGQLTTGYT
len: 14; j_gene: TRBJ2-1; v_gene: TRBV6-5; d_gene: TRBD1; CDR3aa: ASSYRQGATYNEQF
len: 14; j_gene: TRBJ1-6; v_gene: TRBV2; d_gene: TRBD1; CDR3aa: ASSEFQGAINSPLH
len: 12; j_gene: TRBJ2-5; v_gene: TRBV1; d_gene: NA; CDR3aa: TPGGREGPETQY
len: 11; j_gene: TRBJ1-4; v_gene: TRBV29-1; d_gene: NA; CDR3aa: SALTGFGEKLF
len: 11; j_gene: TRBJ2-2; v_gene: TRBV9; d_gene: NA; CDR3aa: ASTVADTGELF
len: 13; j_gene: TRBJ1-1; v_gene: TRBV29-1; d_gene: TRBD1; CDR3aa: SVRDRGHMNTEAF
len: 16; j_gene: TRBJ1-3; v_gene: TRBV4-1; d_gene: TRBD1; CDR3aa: ASSQRGGQGASGNTIY
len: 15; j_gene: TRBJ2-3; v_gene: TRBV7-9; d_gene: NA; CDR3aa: ASSLALQGRVPDTQY
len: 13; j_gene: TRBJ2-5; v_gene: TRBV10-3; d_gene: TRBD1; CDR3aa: AISSDGGQGETQY